Below, 26 T cell receptor beta chains from the same sample are listed, as sequenced in a study of PD-1 blockade in classical Hodgkin lymphoma (dated by TCRdb to about 2020). Libraries were built with the immunoSEQ multiplex PCR assay. TCRdb provides this immuneACCESS table in a form limited to in-frame rearrangements. Some clones are lacking; in checked studies, under half of them reflect an unresolved V gene, and why the rest are absent is not known. A total of tens of thousands of clones appear in this sample, roughly 80% of them only once. The biggest ten clones account for 0.57% of the sample. The sample's time point label is to be understood as: cycle 4 day 1 (C4D1), after around six weeks of nivolumab. All trial patients had relapsed after autologous stem cell transplantation, with cohorts A, B and C differing in prior brentuximab vedotin exposure. CD4+ T cells were purified from thawed PBMCs by magnetic negative selection with a Miltenyi CD4+ T cell isolation kit.

Sequencing used CD4+ T cells from blood, obtained before the fourth cycle of nivolumab. These receptors were collected from a human donor with classical Hodgkin lymphoma.

This clone was recorded a few times. The chain carries TRBV13 and TRBJ1-2, with TRBD1 matching 10 bases. The CDR3 consists of 15 residues. Germline assignment: CDR1 PRHDT and CDR2 FYEKMQ (reference sequence). Trimming cost V 4 bases and J 7 bases; bases outside gene matches: 9. This CDR3 reads CASSSDRGLIGGYTF. The CDR3 nucleotides are TGTGCCAGCAGCTCCGACAGGGGGCTAATTGGTGGCTACACCTTC.

CDR3: CSVQRTVTASTDTQYF. DNA of the CDR3: TGCAGCGTCCAGCGGACAGTCACAGCTAGCACAGATACGCAGTATTTT. The V gene is TRBV29-1, the J gene TRBJ2-3; possibly TRBD1 for D (6 bases). The V and J ends lost 6 bases and 0 bases respectively, with 19 bases between them. CDR1 and CDR2 (germline): SQVTM, ANQGSEA. The CDR3 length is 16 residues.

The chain carries TRBV25-1 and TRBJ2-7; 14 nucleotides agree with TRBD2. The CDR3 is made up of 17 amino acids. CDR1 is MGHDK and CDR2 is SYGVNS in the germline V gene. After removal of 5 bases from V and 3 bases from J, the junction contained 9 bases not matched to a gene. CDR3 residues: CASSRGLAGDSIYEQYF. The CDR3 coding sequence is TGTGCCAGCAGTAGGGGACTAGCGGGAGATTCGATCTACGAGCAGTACTTC.

The V gene is TRBV29-1, the J gene TRBJ2-3; 13 bases are a match to TRBD2. The length of the CDR3 is 16 residues. CDR1 and CDR2 from the germline V gene are SQVTM and ANQGSEA. V dropped 1 base and J dropped 6; count of bases not matched to a gene: 7. The CDR3, as DNA: TGCAGCGTTGAAGGATGGACTAGCGGGAGTTCGGATACGCAGTATTTT. Translating gives CSVEGWTSGSSDTQYF.

V and J are TRBV7-8 and TRBJ1-2; TRBD1 matches 8 bases. Germline V gene lookup returns CDR1 SGHVS and CDR2 FQNEAQ. The CDR3 has 15 residues. V shed 4 bases, J shed 3 bases, and the junction held 7 bases outside the gene matches. The CDR3 bases are TGTGCCAGCAGCTCCCGACAGGGGAGTGACTATGGCTACACCTTC. This codes for CASSSRQGSDYGYTF.

V gene TRBV19 combines with J gene TRBJ1-4; no clear D gene. With 3 bases removed from V and 7 bases from J, the gap between germline ends came to 18 bases. The CDR3 extends over 16 amino acids. Looked up from germline, CDR1 is LNHDA and CDR2 is SQIVND (reference sequence). For the CDR3, the DNA is TGTGCCAGTAGTATTGTATACGGCCCCTCGGGTGAAAAACTGTTTTTT. Amino acid sequence: CASSIVYGPSGEKLFF.

The chain combines TRBV5-4 with TRBJ1-1; 9 bases are shared with TRBD1. The CDR3 extends over 14 amino acids. Trimming took 3 bases from V and 3 from J; bases not matched to a gene: 3. Per the germline V gene, CDR1 is SGHNT and CDR2 is YYREEE (reference sequence). CDR3 amino acids: CASSSRTGDTEAFF. The CDR3 DNA sequence: TGTGCCAGCAGCTCAAGGACAGGGGACACTGAAGCTTTCTTT.

This chain joins TRBV11-1 and TRBJ2-5; D unresolved. This CDR3 has 13 residues. V was cut by 2 bases and J by 0 bases, with 4 bases left in between. Germline-derived CDR1 and CDR2 are SGHAT and FQDESV (reference sequence). The CDR3 DNA is TGTGCCAGCAGCTTAACAGACCAAGAGACCCAGTACTTC. This sequence encodes CASSLTDQETQYF.

V is TRBV27 and J is TRBJ2-7; D possibly uses TRBD1 or TRBD2 (6 bases each). The germline gives CDR1 MNHEY, CDR2 SMNVEV (reference sequence). V shed 5 bases and J shed 5 bases, with 16 bases lying between them. The CDR3 sequence is 14 residues long. The chain's CDR3 is CASSRGTLFHEQYF. DNA for the CDR3: TGTGCCAGCAGTCGCGGGACACTCTTCCACGAGCAGTACTTC.

This chain joins TRBV10-3 and TRBJ1-2; 7 nucleotides line up with TRBD1. The CDR3 loop spans 12 amino acids. Unmatched junction bases numbered 9, after V lost 10 bases and J lost 7 bases. Germline CDR1 is ENHRY and CDR2 is SYGVKD. The CDR3 bases are TGTGCCACAAATTCAGGGGGGGTTGGCTACACCTTC. Protein product: CATNSGGVGYTF.

The V call is TRBV2, the J call TRBJ2-5, with 11 positions matching TRBD2. Germline CDR1 is SNHLY and CDR2 is FYNNEI. Trimming took 0 bases from V and 5 from J; bases not matched to a gene: 2. This CDR3 spans 15 amino acids. The CDR3 reads CASSEATSGTETQYF. In DNA form, the CDR3 reads TGTGCCAGCAGTGAAGCGACTAGCGGGACCGAGACCCAGTACTTC.

The chain carries TRBV5-4 and TRBJ2-1, with D perhaps matching TRBD2 (7 bases). This CDR3 is built from 16 residues. CDR1 and CDR2 from the germline V gene are SGHNT and YYREEE (reference sequence). V lost 6 bases, J lost 4 bases, and 20 bases lay in between. The CDR3 protein is CASTSRGGADYNEQFF. In nucleotides, the CDR3 is TGTGCCAGCACCTCCCGAGGGGGGGCAGATTACAATGAGCAGTTCTTC.

This rearrangement joins TRBV6-6 to TRBJ2-5, with TRBD1 matching over 8 bases. The CDR3 is 12 amino acids. V shed 6 bases, J shed 11 bases, and the junction held 8 bases outside the gene matches. Germline CDR1 is MNHNY and CDR2 is SVGAGI (reference sequence). The CDR3 sequence: CASSLQGGEQYF. Written as DNA, the CDR3 is TGTGCCAGCAGCCTACAGGGGGGTGAGCAGTACTTC.

A remark on this clone: The identical CDR3 is also encoded by other nucleotide sequences in the sample. The rearrangement joins TRBV7-8 to TRBJ1-3; D perhaps matches TRBD1 (5 bases). CDR1 is SGHVS, CDR2 FQNEAQ, per germline. Trimming stripped 3 bases from V and 0 bases from J, with 6 bases between. The CDR3 extends over 14 amino acids. The CDR3 region is CASSFGASGNTIYF. The CDR3 DNA follows: TGTGCCAGCAGCTTTGGGGCCTCTGGAAACACCATATATTTT.

The gene calls are TRBV7-3 and TRBJ2-5; 8 nucleotides align to TRBD2. The CDR3 has 14 residues. CDR1 and CDR2 from the germline V gene are SGHTA and FQGTGA. Unmatched junction bases numbered 4, after V lost 5 bases and J lost 2 bases. CDR3 in amino acids: CASSPAGGQETQYF. CDR3 bases: TGTGCCAGCAGCCCCGCGGGGGGACAAGAGACCCAGTACTTC.

In DNA form, the CDR3 reads TGTGCCAGCAGCTTAAGTACTCACACCGGGGAGCTGTTTTTT. Translating gives CASSLSTHTGELFF. This chain connects TRBV7-9 to TRBJ2-2; D not resolved. Trimming pared 2 bases from V and 3 bases from J, leaving 7 bases between. CDR1 and CDR2 (germline): SEHNR, FQNEAQ (reference sequence). The CDR3 has 14 amino acids. Full variable domain (missing parts from reference TRBV7-9 and TRBJ2-2): DTGVSQNPRHKITKRGQNVTFRCDPISEHNRLYWYRQTLGQGPEFLTYFQNEAQLEKSRLLSDRFSAERPKGSFSTLEIQRTEQGDSAMYLCASSLSTHTGELFFGEGSRLTVL.

V and J are TRBV7-9 and TRBJ2-7; D is uncertain. Germline CDR1 is SEHNR and CDR2 is FQNEAQ (reference sequence). V lost 5 bases and J 2 bases, leaving 16 bases between the germline ends. There are 15 residues in the CDR3. This CDR3 is CASSAPPRATYEQYF. Here the CDR3 DNA reads TGTGCCAGCAGCGCCCCCCCCCGGGCAACCTACGAGCAGTACTTC.

This chain joins TRBV7-3 and TRBJ2-7, with 7 bases lining up with TRBD1. The V segment lost 5 bases and the J segment 6 bases; nucleotides outside the gene matches: 7. Germline CDR1 SGHTA, CDR2 FQGTGA. The CDR3 has 13 amino acids. CDR3 in amino acids: CASSPQGWFEQYF. As DNA, the CDR3 is TGTGCCAGCAGCCCACAGGGGTGGTTCGAGCAGTACTTC. The complete variable domain, with remaining parts taken from reference TRBV7-3 and TRBJ2-7, reads GAGVSQTPSNKVTEKGKYVELRCDPISGHTALYWYRQSLGQGPEFLIYFQGTGAADDSGLPNDRFFAVRPEGSVSTLKIQRTERGDSAVYLCASSPQGWFEQYFGPGTRLTVT.

V gene TRBV18 combines with J gene TRBJ2-7; TRBD2 matches at 9 bases. The CDR3 spans 16 residues. Per the germline V gene, CDR1 is KGHSH and CDR2 is LQKENI. V shed 2 bases, J shed 2 bases, and the junction held 7 bases outside the gene matches. CDR3 loop: CASSPFSSGTPYEQYF. CDR3 sequence (DNA): TGTGCCAGCTCACCATTTTCTAGCGGGACCCCCTACGAGCAGTACTTC.

This clone was recorded once. The chain uses TRBV19 and TRBJ2-7; D ambiguous. Germline values: CDR1 LNHDA, CDR2 SQIVND (reference sequence). This CDR3 spans 13 amino acids. V lost 6 bases to trimming and J lost 7 bases, with 16 bases between them. CDR3 sequence: CASSLDSGYEQYF. The CDR3 bases are TGTGCCAGTAGCCTCGACTCGGGTTATGAGCAGTACTTC.

The gene calls are TRBV5-6 and TRBJ1-2; unclear D gene. The V gene lost 0 bases and the J gene lost 8 bases, with 14 bases spanning the gap. Germline values: CDR1 SGHDT, CDR2 YYEEEE. The CDR3 has 14 amino acids. The CDR3, as DNA: TGTGCCAGCAGCTTGGGGCCGGTCACGAGAGGCTACACCTTC. As protein: CASSLGPVTRGYTF.

The V call is TRBV20-1, the J call TRBJ2-3; D remains ambiguous. The ends were cut back, 6 bases at V and 6 bases at J, with 10 bases in the middle. Per the germline V gene, CDR1 is DFQATT and CDR2 is SNEGSKA (reference sequence). This CDR3 comprises 11 residues. The CDR3 sequence: CSAALEDTQYF. As DNA, the CDR3 is TGCAGTGCCGCCCTAGAGGATACGCAGTATTTT.

The rearrangement joins TRBV7-9 to TRBJ1-1, with TRBD1 as a possible D gene (5 bases). Deletions cut 3 bases from V and 5 bases from J, with 13 bases between. CDR3 size: 14 residues. From germline, CDR1 is SEHNR and CDR2 FQNEAQ (reference sequence). In nucleotides, the CDR3 is TGTGCCAGCAGCTTCCACCCTAGGGGTACTGAAGCTTTCTTT. Translated, it gives CASSFHPRGTEAFF.

The genes are TRBV19 and TRBJ2-1, with TRBD2 matching 8 bases. The CDR3 is made up of 14 amino acids. Germline V CDR1 and CDR2: LNHDA, SQIVND (reference sequence). With 2 bases clipped from V and 9 bases from J, the junction kept 6 bases outside the gene matches. The CDR3 protein is CASSIPGLAGEQFF. DNA of the CDR3: TGTGCCAGTAGTATACCCGGACTAGCTGGTGAGCAGTTCTTC.

J is TRBJ2-1 and V is TRBV6-1; 13 bases align to TRBD2. Germline assignment: CDR1 MNHNS and CDR2 SASEGT. This CDR3 comprises 15 residues. Trimming cost V 6 bases and J 7 bases; bases outside gene matches: 6. CDR3 in DNA: TGTGCCAGCAGAGCGGGGACTAGCGGGAAAAATGAGCAGTTCTTC. As protein: CASRAGTSGKNEQFF.

The chain employs TRBV7-2 and TRBJ2-5, with 9 bases matching TRBD2. The J call may not be correct, given that the DNA end is closer to TRBJ2-7. The CDR3 contains 15 residues. Germline CDR1 and CDR2: SGHTA and FQGNSA. The CDR3 DNA sequence: TGTGCCAGCAGCTTAGCTGCGGGAGGGGCCTACGAGCAGTACTTC. It codes for CASSLAAGGAYEQYF.